These T cell receptor beta chains were read from a single sample in a study of cytomegalovirus exposure and HLA in healthy donors. Here immunoSEQ multiplex PCR was the method, and the copy in TCRdb shows in-frame clones only, minus some. The repertoire consists of 100,000 to 130,000 clones, with roughly 80% occurring once and the leading ten covering around 2.4%. Sequencing was done on a sample of PBMCs. The origin of the receptors is a man aged 25-45 years in good health and CMV-seronegative. Both conserved end residues are part of each CDR3. A D gene is named only where the DNA matches it firmly. Expanded clones get a size class; other rows say once, few or many, or leave the size out.

size	V	length	J	D	DNA	CDR3
-	TRBV7-9	15	TRBJ1-4	-	TGTGCCAGCAGCTTCGGGTCGGCAGTGGATGAAAAACTGTTTTTT	CASSFGSAVDEKLFF
-	TRBV5-1	16	TRBJ2-5	TRBD2	TGCGCCAGCAGCTCCGGACTAGCGGGGGGGCAAGAGACCCAGTACTTC	CASSSGLAGGQETQYF
few	TRBV4-1	16	TRBJ1-3	TRBD1	TGCGCCAGCAGCCAGGCAGACAGGGGGATAGGAAACACCATATATTTT	CASSQADRGIGNTIYF
-	TRBV5-1	15	TRBJ1-2	-	TGCGCCAGCAGCTTGATGATCGGAGGGGACTATGGCTACACCTTC	CASSLMIGGDYGYTF
-	TRBV2	16	TRBJ2-1	-	TGTGCCAGCAGTGAAGTTGGTAGGAGCTCCTACAATGAGCAGTTCTTC	CASSEVGRSSYNEQFF
-	TRBV18	15	TRBJ1-4	TRBD1	TGTGCCAGCTCGCCATGGACAGGGGGAGAAGAAAAACTGTTTTTT	CASSPWTGGEEKLFF
-	TRBV25-1	16	TRBJ2-7	TRBD2	TGTGCCAGCAGCCCCCAACGGGGACTAGCATATTCCGAGCAGTACTTC	CASSPQRGLAYSEQYF
-	TRBV12-5	13	TRBJ2-7	-	TGTGCTAGTGCCCCAGGGGCTCCCAACGAGCAGTACTTC	CASAPGAPNEQYF
once	TRBV27	14	TRBJ2-7	-	TGTGCCAGCACCCTCGGGTCAGGGCCCTACGAGCAGTACTTC	CASTLGSGPYEQYF
-	TRBV29-1	13	TRBJ1-1	TRBD1	TGCAGCGTTAAGGGACAGATGAACACTGAAGCTTTCTTT	CSVKGQMNTEAFF
few	TRBV6-1	15	TRBJ2-7	TRBD2	TGTGCCAGCAGGGAGGGGTTCGGGGGGAACTACGAGCAGTACTTC	CASREGFGGNYEQYF
few	TRBV6-1	12	TRBJ2-1	TRBD1	TGTGCCAGCAGAACCGGGACAGGGTTCCTGTTCTTC	CASRTGTGFLFF
-	TRBV2	15	TRBJ2-7	-	TGTGCTAGCGTTAGGGGAGGAACCTACTCCTACGAGCAGTACTTC	CASVRGGTYSYEQYF
-	TRBV7-6	15	TRBJ2-1	TRBD2	TGTGCCAGCAGCTTAGTTAGCGGGGGGGATAATGAGCAGTTCTTC	CASSLVSGGDNEQFF
-	TRBV5-6	16	TRBJ2-3	-	TGTGCCAGCAGCTTGGCCAGCGGGTTTACTTCGGATACGCAGTATTTT	CASSLASGFTSDTQYF
-	TRBV5-1	14	TRBJ2-7	-	TGCGCCAGCAGCTCCTTGACTAGTGGCTACGAGCAGTACTTC	CASSSLTSGYEQYF
-	TRBV28	14	TRBJ2-1	-	TGTGCCAGCCATCTTGGGGGACTCTTGGGTGAGCAGTTCTTC	CASHLGGLLGEQFF
-	TRBV29-1	15	TRBJ1-4	TRBD1	TGCAGCGTCCTCCAACGGGGGCAGGGGGATGAAAAACTGTTTTTT	CSVLQRGQGDEKLFF
-	TRBV5-4	16	TRBJ2-5	TRBD2	TGTGCCAGCAGCCCCCAGCGGGGGGGTTTCCAAGAGACCCAGTACTTC	CASSPQRGGFQETQYF
-	TRBV11-2	13	TRBJ2-7	TRBD2	TGTGCCAGCAGCTTCTCGGGAGGGGTCGAGCAGTACTTC	CASSFSGGVEQYF
-	TRBV4-1	16	TRBJ1-1	TRBD1	TGCGCCAGCAGCCAAGATCCAGGGGGAGAGAACACTGAAGCTTTCTTT	CASSQDPGGENTEAFF
few	TRBV6-5	15	TRBJ2-2	-	TGTGCCAGCAGTTATCTCGCGGGGGCGTCCGGGGAGCTGTTTTTT	CASSYLAGASGELFF
few	TRBV6-5	15	TRBJ1-5	-	TGTGCCAGCAGTTACGACAGATATAGCAATCAGCCCCAGCATTTT	CASSYDRYSNQPQHF
-	TRBV7-3	12	TRBJ2-1	-	TGTGCCAGCAGCTCCTATCAGGGTGAGCAGTTCTTC	CASSSYQGEQFF
-	TRBV9	14	TRBJ2-7	TRBD2	TGTGCCAGCAGCGCCTCTAGCGGTCCCTACGAGCAGTACTTC	CASSASSGPYEQYF
-	TRBV7-9	14	TRBJ2-5	TRBD1	TGTGCCAGCAGCGTCAGGGGGCAAGGAGAGACCCAGTACTTC	CASSVRGQGETQYF
-	TRBV19	14	TRBJ1-1	TRBD1	TGTGCCAGTAGTATTACAGGGGGGGTAACTGAAGCTTTCTTT	CASSITGGVTEAFF
once	TRBV4-2	17	TRBJ2-7	TRBD2	TGTGCCAGCAGCCAGGGACTAGCGGGAGGTATCTTTCCCGAGCAGTACTTC	CASSQGLAGGIFPEQYF
-	TRBV28	15	TRBJ2-5	TRBD1	TGTGCCAGCAGTTTCGGCGGGACAGGCCAAGAGACCCAGTACTTC	CASSFGGTGQETQYF
-	TRBV11-2	14	TRBJ2-7	TRBD2	TGTGCCAGCAAACGACTAGCGGTTCCCTACGAGCAGTACTTC	CASKRLAVPYEQYF
once	TRBV27	13	TRBJ1-1	-	TGTGCCAGCAGTCTTGACAGGAACACTGAAGCTTTCTTT	CASSLDRNTEAFF
-	TRBV6-6	16	TRBJ1-3	-	TGTGCCAGCAGCCCCCCGGGGGGACGTGGCGGAAACACCATATATTTT	CASSPPGGRGGNTIYF
-	TRBV11-2	18	TRBJ2-1	TRBD2	TGTGCCAGCTCCCGGGTTAAGGGGACTAGAAGGTTCGGGGGTGAGCAGTTCTTC	CASSRVKGTRRFGGEQFF
-	TRBV10-3	13	TRBJ1-4	TRBD1	TGTGCCATCAGTGCGACAGGGGACGAAAAACTGTTTTTT	CAISATGDEKLFF
-	TRBV5-1	16	TRBJ2-3	TRBD2	TGCGCCAGCAGCAGACTAGCGGGGGGGACCACAGATACGCAGTATTTT	CASSRLAGGTTDTQYF
-	TRBV14	13	TRBJ2-5	-	TGTGCCAGCAGCCAGAACAGCCAAGAGACCCAGTACTTC	CASSQNSQETQYF
-	TRBV19	13	TRBJ1-1	TRBD1	TGTGCCAGTAGTACCGTCAGGGGGGCTGAAGCTTTCTTT	CASSTVRGAEAFF
-	TRBV5-1	16	TRBJ2-2	-	TGCGCCAGCAGCTCCCGGGACAACACGAACACCGGGGAGCTGTTTTTT	CASSSRDNTNTGELFF
-	TRBV4-1	17	TRBJ2-7	TRBD2	TGCGCCAGCAGCACCAAGGGGTCGACTAGCGGGGGCCACGAGCAGTACTTC	CASSTKGSTSGGHEQYF
-	TRBV29-1	14	TRBJ1-1	TRBD1	TGCAGCGTTGATTTGGGACAGGGCCCCACTGAAGCTTTCTTT	CSVDLGQGPTEAFF
-	TRBV11-1	15	TRBJ2-1	TRBD2	TGTGCCAGCAGCCGAACGGGGGGGAGCTACAATGAGCAGTTCTTC	CASSRTGGSYNEQFF